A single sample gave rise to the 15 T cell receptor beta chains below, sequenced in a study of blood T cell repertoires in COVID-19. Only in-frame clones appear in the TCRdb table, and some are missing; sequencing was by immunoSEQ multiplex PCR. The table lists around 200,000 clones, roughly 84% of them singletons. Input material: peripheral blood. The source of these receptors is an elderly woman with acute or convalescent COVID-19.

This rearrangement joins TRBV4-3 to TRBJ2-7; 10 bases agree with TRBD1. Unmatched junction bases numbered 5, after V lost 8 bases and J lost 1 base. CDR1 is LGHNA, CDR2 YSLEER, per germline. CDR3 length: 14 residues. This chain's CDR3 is CASGRDRGSYEQYF. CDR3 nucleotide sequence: TGCGCCAGCGGCCGGGACAGGGGTTCCTACGAGCAGTACTTC.

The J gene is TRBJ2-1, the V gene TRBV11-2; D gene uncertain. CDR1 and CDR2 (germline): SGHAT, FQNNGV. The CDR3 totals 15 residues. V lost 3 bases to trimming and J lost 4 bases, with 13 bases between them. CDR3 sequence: CASSLVGRQYNEQFF. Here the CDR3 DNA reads TGTGCCAGCAGCTTGGTTGGCCGTCAGTACAATGAGCAGTTCTTC.

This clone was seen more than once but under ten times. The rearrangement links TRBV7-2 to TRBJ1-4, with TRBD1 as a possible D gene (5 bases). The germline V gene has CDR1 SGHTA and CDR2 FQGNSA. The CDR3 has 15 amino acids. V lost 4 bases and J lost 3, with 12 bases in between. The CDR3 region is CASSSQGLPNEKLFF. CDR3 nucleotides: TGTGCCAGCAGCTCTCAGGGTCTCCCTAATGAAAAACTGTTTTTT.

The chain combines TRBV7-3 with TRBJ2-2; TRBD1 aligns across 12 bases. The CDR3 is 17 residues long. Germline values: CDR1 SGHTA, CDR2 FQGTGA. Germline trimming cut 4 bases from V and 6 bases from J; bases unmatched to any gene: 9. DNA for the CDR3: TGTGCCAGCAGCTCAAATAGGGGGACAGGGGGCCCCGGGGAGCTGTTTTTT. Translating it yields CASSSNRGTGGPGELFF.

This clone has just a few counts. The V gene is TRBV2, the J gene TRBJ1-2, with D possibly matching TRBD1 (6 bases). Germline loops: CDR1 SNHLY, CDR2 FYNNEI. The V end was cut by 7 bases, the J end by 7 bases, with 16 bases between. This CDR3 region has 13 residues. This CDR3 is CASNLQGSSGYTF. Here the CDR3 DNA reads TGTGCCAGCAATTTACAGGGATCTTCTGGCTACACCTTC.

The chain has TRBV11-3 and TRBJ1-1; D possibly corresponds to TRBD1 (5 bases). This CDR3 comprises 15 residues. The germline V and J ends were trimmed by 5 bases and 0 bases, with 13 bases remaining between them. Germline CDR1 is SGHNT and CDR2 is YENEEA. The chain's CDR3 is CASSPRQRLNTEAFF. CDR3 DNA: TGTGCCAGCAGCCCCAGACAGAGATTGAACACTGAAGCTTTCTTT.

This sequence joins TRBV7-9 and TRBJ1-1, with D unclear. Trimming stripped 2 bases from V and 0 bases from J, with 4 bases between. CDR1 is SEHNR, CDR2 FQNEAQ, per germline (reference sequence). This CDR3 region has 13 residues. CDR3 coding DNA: TGTGCCAGCAGCTTATCAATGAACACTGAAGCTTTCTTT. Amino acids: CASSLSMNTEAFF.

CDR3 loop: CASSSNTGGDQPQHF. The CDR3 DNA is TGTGCCAGCAGCTCGAATACAGGGGGCGATCAGCCCCAGCATTTT. The chain employs TRBV7-2 and TRBJ1-5, with TRBD1 identical over 9 bases. Germline V gene lookup returns CDR1 SGHTA and CDR2 FQGNSA. V lost 4 bases and J lost 5; bases outside the gene matches: 6. The CDR3 loop spans 15 amino acids.

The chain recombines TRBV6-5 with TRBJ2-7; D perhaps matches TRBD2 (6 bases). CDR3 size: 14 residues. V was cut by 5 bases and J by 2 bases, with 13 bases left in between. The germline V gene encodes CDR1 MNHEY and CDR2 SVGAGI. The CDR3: CASSPVGGPYEQYF. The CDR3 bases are TGTGCCAGCAGTCCGGTCGGGGGTCCCTACGAGCAGTACTTC.

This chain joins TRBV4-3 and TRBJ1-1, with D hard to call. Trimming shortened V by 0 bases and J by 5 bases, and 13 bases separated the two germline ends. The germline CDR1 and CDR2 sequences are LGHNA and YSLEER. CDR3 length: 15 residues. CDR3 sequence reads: CASSQDEADRTEAFF. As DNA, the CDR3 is TGCGCCAGCAGCCAAGATGAGGCGGATCGGACTGAAGCTTTCTTT.

CDR3 bases: TGTGCCAGCAGTCAGACCCCGGGACAGGGGTTTAATGAGCAGTTCTTC. Protein: CASSQTPGQGFNEQFF. This chain connects TRBV6-2 or TRBV6-3 to TRBJ2-1, with 10 nucleotides matching TRBD1. The CDR3 has 16 amino acids. The V segment lost 5 bases and the J segment 7 bases; nucleotides outside the gene matches: 11. Germline-derived CDR1 and CDR2 are MNHEY and SVGEGT.

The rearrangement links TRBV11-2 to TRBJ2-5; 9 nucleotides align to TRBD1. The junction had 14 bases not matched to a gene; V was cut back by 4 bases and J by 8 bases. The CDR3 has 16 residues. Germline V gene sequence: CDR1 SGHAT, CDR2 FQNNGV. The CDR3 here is CASSSLRQGGFRTQYF. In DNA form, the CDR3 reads TGTGCCAGCAGCTCCCTCCGACAGGGGGGTTTTAGAACCCAGTACTTC.

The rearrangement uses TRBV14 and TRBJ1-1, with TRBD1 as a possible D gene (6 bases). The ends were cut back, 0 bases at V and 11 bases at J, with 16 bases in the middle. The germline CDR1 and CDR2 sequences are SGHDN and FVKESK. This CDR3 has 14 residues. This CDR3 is CASSQETYRDRAFF. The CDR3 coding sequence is TGTGCCAGCAGCCAAGAGACCTACAGGGATCGGGCTTTCTTT.

The CDR3 is CASSLGGQGGSDTQYF. The CDR3 nucleotides read TGCGCCAGCAGCTTGGGCGGACAGGGCGGTTCAGATACGCAGTATTTT. This chain uses TRBV5-1 with TRBJ2-3; 8 bases agree with TRBD1. The length of the CDR3 is 16 residues. Trimming removed 0 bases from V and 4 bases from J; junction bases left unmatched: 7. CDR1 and CDR2 from the germline V gene are SGHRS and YFSETQ.

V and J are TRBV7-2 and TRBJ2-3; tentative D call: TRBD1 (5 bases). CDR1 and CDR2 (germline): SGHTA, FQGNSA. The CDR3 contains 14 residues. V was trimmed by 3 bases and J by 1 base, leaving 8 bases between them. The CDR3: CASSFLQGTDTQYF. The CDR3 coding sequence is TGTGCCAGCAGCTTCCTACAGGGCACAGATACGCAGTATTTT.